This T cell receptor beta chain was found in a study of shared clonotypes between healthy human individuals. The CDR3 spans 14 residues. Trimming shortened V by 5 bases and J by 0 bases, and 8 bases separated the two germline ends. The V gene's germline CDR1 is SEHNR and CDR2 FQNEAQ (reference sequence). This table comes from immunoSEQ multiplex PCR, and its TCRdb copy is limited to in-frame clones, with some not included. The table lists some 680,000 clones, approximately 73% of them singletons, with about 1.8% in the top ten. Only a few counts were recorded for this clone. The same CDR3 can be traced to other DNA sequences in this sample.

The sample taken for sequencing was memory CD4+ T cells sorted from blood. Subset specified: CD45RA-negative fraction. The rearrangement uses TRBV7-9 and TRBJ1-3; D unresolved. The receptor comes from a woman under 40 in good health. The CDR3, as DNA: TGTGCCAGCAGCCGTACGAGCTCTGGAAACACCATATATTTT. Translating gives CASSRTSSGNTIYF.